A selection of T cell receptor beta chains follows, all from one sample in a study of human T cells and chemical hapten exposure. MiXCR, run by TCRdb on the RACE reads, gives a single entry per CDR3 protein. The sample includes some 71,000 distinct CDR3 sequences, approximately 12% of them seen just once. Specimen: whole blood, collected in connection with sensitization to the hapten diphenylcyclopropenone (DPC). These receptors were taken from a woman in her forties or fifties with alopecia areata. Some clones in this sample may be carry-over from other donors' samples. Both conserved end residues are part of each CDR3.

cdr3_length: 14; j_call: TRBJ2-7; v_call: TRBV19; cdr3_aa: CASSIVLGTYEQYF
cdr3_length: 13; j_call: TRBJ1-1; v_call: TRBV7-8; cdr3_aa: CASRGIVGTEAFF
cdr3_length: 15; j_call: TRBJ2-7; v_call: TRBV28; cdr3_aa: CASSFLAGGPYEQYF
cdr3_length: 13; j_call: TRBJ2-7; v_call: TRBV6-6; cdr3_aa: CASSQDSSYEQYF
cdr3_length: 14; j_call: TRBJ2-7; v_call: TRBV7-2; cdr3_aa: CASSLFGLRDEQYF
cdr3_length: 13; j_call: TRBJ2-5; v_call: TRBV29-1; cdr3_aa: CSVVTNRAQTQYF
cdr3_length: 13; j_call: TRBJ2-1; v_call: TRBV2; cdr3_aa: CASSQLAETEQFF
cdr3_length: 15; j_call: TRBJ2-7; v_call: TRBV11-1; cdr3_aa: CASSLARTGVYEQYF
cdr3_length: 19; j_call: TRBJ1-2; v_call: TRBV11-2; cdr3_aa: CASTPSFPSRPAPLSGYTF
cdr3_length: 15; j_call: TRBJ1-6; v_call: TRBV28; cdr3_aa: CASSLWVRSRSPLHF
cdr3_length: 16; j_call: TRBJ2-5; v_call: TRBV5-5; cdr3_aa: CASSEVPGVVVETQYF
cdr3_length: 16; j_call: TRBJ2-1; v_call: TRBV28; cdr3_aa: CASSPHLAGGDNEQFF
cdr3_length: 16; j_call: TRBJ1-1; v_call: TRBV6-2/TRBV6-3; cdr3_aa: CASSYSSRAWDTEAFF
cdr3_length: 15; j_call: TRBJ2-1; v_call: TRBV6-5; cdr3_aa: CASSRTSGNYNEQFF
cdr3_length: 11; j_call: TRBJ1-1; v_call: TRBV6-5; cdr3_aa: CASSSRHEAFF
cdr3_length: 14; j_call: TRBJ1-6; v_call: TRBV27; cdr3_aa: CASRNTGPNSPLHF
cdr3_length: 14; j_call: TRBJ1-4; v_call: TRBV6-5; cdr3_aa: CASSPSVANEKLFF
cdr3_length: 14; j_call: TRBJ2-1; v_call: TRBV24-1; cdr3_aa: CATHDGTPGFAQFF
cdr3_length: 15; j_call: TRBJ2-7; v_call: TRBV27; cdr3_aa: CASRNSKEGGAGQYF
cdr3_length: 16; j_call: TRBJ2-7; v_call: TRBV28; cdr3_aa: CASSFEVRGPSYEQYF
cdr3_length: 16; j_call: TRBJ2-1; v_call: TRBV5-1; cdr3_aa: CASSAEGLAGGREQFF
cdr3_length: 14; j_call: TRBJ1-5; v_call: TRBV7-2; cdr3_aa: CASSLGRNNQPQHF
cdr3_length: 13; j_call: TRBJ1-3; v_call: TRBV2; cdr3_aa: CASTQSSGNTIYF
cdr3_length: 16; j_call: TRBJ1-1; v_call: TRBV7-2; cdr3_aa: CASSPSLPGLNTEAFF
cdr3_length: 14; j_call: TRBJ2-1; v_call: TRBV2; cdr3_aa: CASRRLAGGMVQFF
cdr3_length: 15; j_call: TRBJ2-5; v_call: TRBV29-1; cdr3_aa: CSVDRGQVRQETQYF
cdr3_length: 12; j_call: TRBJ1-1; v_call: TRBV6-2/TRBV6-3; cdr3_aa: CASRTGFTEAFF
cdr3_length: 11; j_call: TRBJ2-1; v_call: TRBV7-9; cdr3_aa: CAGGFSGEQFF
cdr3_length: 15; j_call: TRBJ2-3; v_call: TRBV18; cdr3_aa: CASSAGTKGAGTQYF
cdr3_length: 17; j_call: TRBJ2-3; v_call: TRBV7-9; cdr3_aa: CASSLGGPSGLTDTQYF
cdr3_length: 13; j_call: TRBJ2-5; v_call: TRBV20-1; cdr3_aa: CSAPGAYQETQYF
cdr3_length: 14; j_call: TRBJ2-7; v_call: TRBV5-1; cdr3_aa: CASSPKGQEGEQYF
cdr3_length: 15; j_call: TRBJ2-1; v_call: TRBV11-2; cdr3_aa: CASSLRGMGPNEQFF
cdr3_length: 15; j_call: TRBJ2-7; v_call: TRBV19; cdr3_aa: CASSMVSELSYEQYF
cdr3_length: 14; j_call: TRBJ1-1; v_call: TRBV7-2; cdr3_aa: CASSVQGATTEAFF
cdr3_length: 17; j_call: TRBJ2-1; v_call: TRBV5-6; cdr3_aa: CASSPGTSGRSNNEQFF
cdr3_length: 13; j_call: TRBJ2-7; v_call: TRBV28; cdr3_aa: CASSPTSGYEQYF
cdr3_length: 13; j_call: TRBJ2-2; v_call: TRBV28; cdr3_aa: CASQGVLTGELFF
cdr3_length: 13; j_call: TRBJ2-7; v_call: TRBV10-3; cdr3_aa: CAINSASSYEQYF
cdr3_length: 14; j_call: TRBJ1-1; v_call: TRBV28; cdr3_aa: CASSLAGLKTEAFF
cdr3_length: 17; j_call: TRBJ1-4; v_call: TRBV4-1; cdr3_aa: CASSQAGVIRTNEKLFF
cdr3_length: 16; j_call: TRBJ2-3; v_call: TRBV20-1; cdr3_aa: CSATLKGQGITDTQYF
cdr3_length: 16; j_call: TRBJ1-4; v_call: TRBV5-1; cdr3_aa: CASSLADGVWNEKLFF
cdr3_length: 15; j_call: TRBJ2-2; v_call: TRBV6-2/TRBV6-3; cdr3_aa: CASSNGPWNTGELFF
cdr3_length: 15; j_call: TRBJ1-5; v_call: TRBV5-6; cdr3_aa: CASSAGTGGNQPQHF
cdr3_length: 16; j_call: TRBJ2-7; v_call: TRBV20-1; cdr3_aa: CSATRRGRGVYYEQYF
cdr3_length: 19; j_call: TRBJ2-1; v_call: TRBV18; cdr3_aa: CASSPISHSERGGVNEQFF
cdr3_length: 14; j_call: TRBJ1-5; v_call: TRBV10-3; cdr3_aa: CAISDSGGNQPQHF
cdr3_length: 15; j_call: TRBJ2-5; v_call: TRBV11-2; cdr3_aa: CASSLGNGLQETQYF
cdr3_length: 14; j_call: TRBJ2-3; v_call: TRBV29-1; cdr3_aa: CSVEGRNFADTQYF